This T cell receptor beta chain was sequenced in a study of shared clonotypes between healthy human individuals. The study's findings and limits: Approximately 5% of naive CD4 clonotypes were shared across a handful of donors.

Here immunoSEQ multiplex PCR was the method, and the copy in TCRdb shows in-frame clones only, minus some. The sample lists around 1.9 million clones; approximately 94% were seen once. Naive CD8 cells lacked CD45RO and underwent positive selection for CCR7, leaving out terminally differentiated effector memory CD45RA+ cells. Regarding this clone: Its antigen is not identified.

CDR1 MDHEN and CDR2 SYDVKM come from the germline V gene. The CDR3 contains 13 residues. V dropped 7 bases and J dropped 5 bases, with 14 bases sitting between them. The J gene is TRBJ1-1, the V gene TRBV28; D is possibly TRBD1 (5 bases). The sequence was collected from a man aged 18 to 35 in good health. Some clones in this sample may be carry-over from other donors' samples. The sample consisted of naive CD8+ T cells from PBMCs. CDR3 in DNA: TGTGCCAGCATAAGGGGAATTGGAACTGAAGCTTTCTTT. Its protein product is CASIRGIGTEAFF.